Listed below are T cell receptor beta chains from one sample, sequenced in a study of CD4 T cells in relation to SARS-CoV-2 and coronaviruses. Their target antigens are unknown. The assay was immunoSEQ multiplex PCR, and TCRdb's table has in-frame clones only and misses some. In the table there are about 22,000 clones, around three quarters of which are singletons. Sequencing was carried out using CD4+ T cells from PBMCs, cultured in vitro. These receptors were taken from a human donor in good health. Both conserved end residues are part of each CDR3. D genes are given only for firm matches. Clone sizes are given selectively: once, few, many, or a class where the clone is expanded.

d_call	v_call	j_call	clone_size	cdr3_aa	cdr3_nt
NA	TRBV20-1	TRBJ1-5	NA	CSASFSTLANQPQHF	TGCAGTGCTAGTTTTTCGACCCTCGCCAATCAGCCCCAGCATTTT
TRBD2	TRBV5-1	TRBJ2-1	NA	CASSLGLAGVSGNEQFF	TGCGCCAGCAGCTTGGGGCTAGCGGGAGTGAGCGGCAATGAGCAGTTCTTC
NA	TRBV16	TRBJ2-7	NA	CASSPQAYYEQYF	TGTGCCAGCAGCCCGCAGGCCTACTACGAGCAGTACTTC
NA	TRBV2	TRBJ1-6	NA	CASSEIRSSYNSPLHF	TGTGCCAGCAGTGAAATTAGGAGCTCCTATAATTCACCCCTCCACTTT
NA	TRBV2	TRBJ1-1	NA	CASTQQGMNTEAFF	TGTGCCAGCACCCAACAGGGAATGAACACTGAAGCTTTCTTT
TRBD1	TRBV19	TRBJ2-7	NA	CASSRDRAYEQYF	TGTGCCAGTAGTCGGGACAGAGCCTACGAGCAGTACTTC
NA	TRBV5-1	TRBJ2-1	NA	CASSLVPPSSYNEQFF	TGCGCCAGCAGCTTGGTTCCCCCTAGCTCCTACAATGAGCAGTTCTTC
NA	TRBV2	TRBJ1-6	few	CASKGPSYNSPLHF	TGTGCCAGCAAGGGACCGAGCTATAATTCACCCCTCCACTTT
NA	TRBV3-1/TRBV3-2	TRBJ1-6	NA	CASSHFQSSYNSPLHF	TGTGCCAGCAGCCATTTTCAGAGCTCCTATAATTCACCCCTCCACTTT
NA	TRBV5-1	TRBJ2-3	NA	CASSLAGAGADTQYF	TGCGCCAGCAGCTTGGCCGGGGCTGGTGCAGATACGCAGTATTTT
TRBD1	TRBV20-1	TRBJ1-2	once	CSARGTQGASNYGYTF	TGCAGTGCTCGTGGCACGCAGGGGGCATCTAACTATGGCTACACCTTC
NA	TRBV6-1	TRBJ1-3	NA	CASSEVRGGGNTIYF	TGTGCCAGCAGTGAAGTCCGTGGGGGAGGAAACACCATATATTTT
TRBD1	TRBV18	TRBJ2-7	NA	CASSPRTGTPYEQYF	TGTGCCAGCTCACCACGGACAGGGACCCCCTACGAGCAGTACTTC
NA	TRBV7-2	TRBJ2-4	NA	CASSSQGNIQYF	TGTGCCAGCAGCTCACAGGGAAACATTCAGTACTTC
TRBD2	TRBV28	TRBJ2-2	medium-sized	CASSLQGLAGGPGELFF	TGTGCCAGCAGTTTACAAGGGTTAGCGGGTGGACCCGGGGAGCTGTTTTTT
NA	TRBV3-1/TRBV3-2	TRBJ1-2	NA	CASSQAGDLKNYGYTF	TGTGCCAGCAGCCAGGCAGGGGACTTAAAGAACTATGGCTACACCTTC
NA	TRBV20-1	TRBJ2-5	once	CSASPPGSETQYF	TGCAGTGCTAGTCCCCCCGGGAGTGAGACCCAGTACTTC